Listed below are T cell receptor beta chains from one sample, sequenced in a study of blood T cell repertoires in COVID-19. TCRdb's table, derived via immunoSEQ multiplex PCR, lists solely in-frame clones and lacks some. This table has more than 95,000 clones, about 89% appearing once. What was sequenced was peripheral blood. These receptor sequences come from a human donor in a cohort sampled during active COVID-19. Both conserved end residues are part of each CDR3. The D gene is left open where the match is weak. Some rows mark clone size as missing; the rest say once, few, many or name a class of expanded clone.

clone_size cdr3_length j_call d_call v_call cdr3_aa cdr3_nt
. 12 TRBJ2-7 . TRBV11-3 CASSLVAHEQYF TGTGCCAGCAGCTTAGTGGCTCACGAGCAGTACTTC
. 14 TRBJ2-2 . TRBV28 CASSLGRSTGELFF TGTGCCAGCAGCCTGGGCAGGTCAACGGGGGAGCTGTTTTTT
. 13 TRBJ2-6 . TRBV20-1 CSASHPGANVLTF TGCAGTGCTAGTCATCCTGGGGCCAACGTCCTGACTTTC
once 13 TRBJ2-5 . TRBV23-1 CASSPQGRETQYF TGCGCCAGCAGTCCGCAGGGAAGAGAGACCCAGTACTTC
once 12 TRBJ2-5 . TRBV20-1 CSASAGQETQYF TGCAGTGCTAGTGCCGGGCAAGAGACCCAGTACTTC
. 15 TRBJ2-1 TRBD2 TRBV12-5 CASVGGENTYNEQFF TGTGCTAGTGTCGGGGGGGAGAATACCTACAATGAGCAGTTCTTC
. 16 TRBJ2-5 TRBD2 TRBV14 CASSQDDLAGRETQYF TGTGCCAGCAGCCAAGATGACCTAGCGGGGAGGGAGACCCAGTACTTC
few 14 TRBJ1-5 . TRBV28 CASTSRVRNQPQHF TGTGCCAGCACGTCCAGGGTTCGGAATCAGCCCCAGCATTTT
. 13 TRBJ2-5 . TRBV28 CASSAGIEETQYF TGTGCCAGCTCCGCGGGAATAGAAGAGACCCAGTACTTC
. 14 TRBJ2-7 . TRBV9 CASSPEPTDSEQYF TGTGCCAGCAGCCCCGAACCGACAGATTCCGAGCAGTACTTC
. 13 TRBJ2-7 . TRBV6-5 CASTMGEDYEQYF TGTGCCAGCACCATGGGAGAGGATTACGAGCAGTACTTC
. 13 TRBJ2-7 TRBD1 TRBV11-2 CASSSDRGGEQYF TGTGCCAGCAGTTCGGACAGGGGTGGCGAGCAGTACTTC
. 14 TRBJ1-2 . TRBV29-1 CSVSLTDSNYGYTF TGCAGCGTTTCGTTGACCGACTCAAACTATGGCTACACCTTC
. 14 TRBJ1-5 . TRBV3-1/TRBV3-2 CASSQTWGNQPQHF TGTGCCAGCAGCCAGACTTGGGGCAATCAGCCCCAGCATTTT
. 14 TRBJ1-6 . TRBV27 CASSPAGRNSPLHF TGTGCCAGCAGTCCGGCGGGGAGGAATTCACCCCTCCACTTT
. 15 TRBJ2-7 TRBD1 TRBV28 CASSLVGQGVYEQYF TGTGCCAGCAGTTTGGTTGGGCAGGGGGTCTACGAGCAGTACTTC
. 13 TRBJ1-4 . TRBV30 CAWSSPGYEKLFF TGTGCCTGGAGTTCTCCCGGGTATGAAAAACTGTTTTTT
. 14 TRBJ2-5 . TRBV27 CASSLRRTAGTQYF TGTGCCAGCAGTTTGAGAAGGACTGCAGGGACCCAGTACTTC
. 14 TRBJ1-1 . TRBV6-5 CASTRTQEGTEAFF TGTGCCAGCACCCGGACCCAGGAGGGCACTGAAGCTTTCTTT
once 15 TRBJ2-7 TRBD2 TRBV28 CASRPRTSGSYEQYF TGTGCCAGCAGGCCTCGGACTAGCGGGAGCTACGAGCAGTACTTC
once 12 TRBJ2-3 . TRBV5-6 CASSFVDQVQYF TGTGCCAGCAGCTTTGTTGATCAGGTGCAGTATTTT
. 13 TRBJ1-1 . TRBV5-1 CASRQTLNTEAFF TGCGCCAGCAGACAGACACTCAACACTGAAGCTTTCTTT
once 14 TRBJ1-1 . TRBV7-9 CASSHSTEHTEAFF TGTGCCAGCAGCCATTCGACAGAGCACACTGAAGCTTTCTTT
. 14 TRBJ1-3 TRBD1 TRBV19 CASSVTGDGNTIYF TGTGCCAGTAGTGTCACAGGGGATGGAAACACCATATATTTT
. 15 TRBJ2-3 . TRBV14 CASRPGDYSTDTQYF TGTGCCAGCAGGCCAGGGGATTACAGCACAGATACGCAGTATTTT
. 13 TRBJ1-6 TRBD1 TRBV12-3/TRBV12-4 CASSRTGASPLHF TGTGCCAGCAGTCGGACAGGTGCCTCACCCCTCCACTTT
. 15 TRBJ2-1 TRBD1 TRBV11-2 CASRNPGQSYNEQFF TGTGCCAGCAGGAATCCGGGACAGTCCTACAATGAGCAGTTCTTC
. 14 TRBJ1-2 TRBD1 TRBV18 CASSPGRGVGGYTF TGTGCCAGCTCACCGGGCAGGGGGGTCGGTGGCTACACCTTC
. 17 TRBJ2-7 TRBD2 TRBV5-4 CASSLDLAGGSSYEQYF TGTGCCAGCAGCTTGGATCTAGCGGGAGGGAGCTCCTACGAGCAGTACTTC
. 16 TRBJ2-7 TRBD2 TRBV7-2 CASSPRSSGGSFEQYF TGTGCCAGCAGCCCCCGTTCTAGCGGGGGTTCGTTCGAGCAGTACTTC
. 11 TRBJ2-1 . TRBV12-3/TRBV12-4 CASSLRGEQFF TGTGCCAGCAGTTTACGGGGTGAGCAGTTCTTC